This TCR beta chain is from a study of identical twins. Study-level points and caveats: Invariant MAIT and iNKT cells may have partly biased zero-insertion analyses.

Unique molecular identifiers were present on the cDNA, and a universal primer site came from template switching. TCRdb processed the 5' RACE reads anew with MiXCR; each CDR3 protein has one entry. This sample has approximately 1.8 million distinct CDR3 sequences, with around 29% found just once. The germline gives CDR1 DFQATT, CDR2 SNEGSKA (reference sequence). The CDR3 runs 14 residues. The V and J ends lost 3 bases and 3 bases, in that order; junction bases with no gene match: 6. This clonotype has more than one count but fewer than ten. Its antigen is unknown. The receptor was derived from a newborn girl in good health. The rearrangement joins TRBV20-1 to TRBJ2-7, with 9 positions matching TRBD2. Material: cord blood. CDR3 nucleotides: TGCAGTGCTAGCAGGACTAGCGACCTCTACGAGCAGTACTTC. Amino acids: CSASRTSDLYEQYF.